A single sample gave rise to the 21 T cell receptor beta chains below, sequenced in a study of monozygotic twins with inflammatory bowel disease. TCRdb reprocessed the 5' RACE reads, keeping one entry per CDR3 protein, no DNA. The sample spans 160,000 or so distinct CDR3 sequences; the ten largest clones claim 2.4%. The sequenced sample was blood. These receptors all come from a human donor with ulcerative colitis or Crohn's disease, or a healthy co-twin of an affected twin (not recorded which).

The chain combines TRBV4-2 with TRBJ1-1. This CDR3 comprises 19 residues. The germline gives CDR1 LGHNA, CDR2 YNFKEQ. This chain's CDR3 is CASSQALMRVRAGNTEAFF.

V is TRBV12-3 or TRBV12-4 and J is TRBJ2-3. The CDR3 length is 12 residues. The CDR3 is CASSHSTDTQYF.

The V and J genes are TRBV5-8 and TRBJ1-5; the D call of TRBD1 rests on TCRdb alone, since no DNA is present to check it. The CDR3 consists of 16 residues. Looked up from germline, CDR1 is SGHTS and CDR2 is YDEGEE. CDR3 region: CASSFRSGTGDQPQHF.

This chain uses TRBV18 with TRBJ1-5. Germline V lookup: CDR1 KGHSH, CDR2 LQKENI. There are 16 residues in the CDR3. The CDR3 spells CASSPPGRPSNQPQHF. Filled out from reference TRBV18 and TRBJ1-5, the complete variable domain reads NAGVMQNPRHLVRRRGQEARLRCSPMKGHSHVYWYRQLPEEGLKFMVYLQKENIIDESGMPKERFSAEFPKEGPSILRIQQVVRGDSAAYFCASSPPGRPSNQPQHFGDGTRLSIL.

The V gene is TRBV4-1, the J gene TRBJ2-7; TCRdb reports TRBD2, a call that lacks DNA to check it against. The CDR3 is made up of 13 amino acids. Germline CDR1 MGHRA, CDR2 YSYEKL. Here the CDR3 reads CASSQDRGYEQYF.

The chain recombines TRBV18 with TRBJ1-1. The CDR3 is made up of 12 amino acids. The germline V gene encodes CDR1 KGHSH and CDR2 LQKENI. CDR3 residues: CASSTPVTKAFF.

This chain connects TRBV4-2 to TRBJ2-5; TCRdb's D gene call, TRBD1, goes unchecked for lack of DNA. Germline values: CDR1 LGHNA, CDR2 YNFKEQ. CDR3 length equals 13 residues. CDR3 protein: CASRRGAGETQYF.

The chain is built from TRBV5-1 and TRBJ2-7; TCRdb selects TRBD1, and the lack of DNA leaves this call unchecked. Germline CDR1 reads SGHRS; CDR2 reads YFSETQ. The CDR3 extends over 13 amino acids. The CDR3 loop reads CASSLVGASEQYF.

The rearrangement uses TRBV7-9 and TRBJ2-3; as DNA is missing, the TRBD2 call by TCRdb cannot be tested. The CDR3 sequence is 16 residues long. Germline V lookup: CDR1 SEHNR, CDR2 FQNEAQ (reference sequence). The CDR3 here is CASSSPWGMSGDTQYF.

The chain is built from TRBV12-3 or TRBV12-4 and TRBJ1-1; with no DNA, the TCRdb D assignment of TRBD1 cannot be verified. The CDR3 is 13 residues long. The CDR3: CASSFQGDSEAFF.

This CDR3 reads CASSLQMDSPLHF. V gene TRBV5-8 combines with J gene TRBJ1-6. Germline CDR1 and CDR2: SGHTS and YDEGEE. CDR3 length: 13 amino acids. Full variable domain (outside the CDR3, taken from reference TRBV5-8 and TRBJ1-6): EAGVTQSPTHLIKTRGQQATLRCSPISGHTSVYWYQQALGLGLQFLLWYDEGEERNRGNFPPRFSGRQFPNYSSELNVNALELEDSALYLCASSLQMDSPLHFGNGTRLTVT.

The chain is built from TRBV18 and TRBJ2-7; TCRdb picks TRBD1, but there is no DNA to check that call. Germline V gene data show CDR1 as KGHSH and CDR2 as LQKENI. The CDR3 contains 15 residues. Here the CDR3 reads CASSPKGQGAYEQYF.

The CDR3 is CASGTSGGNEQFF. The rearrangement joins TRBV7-2 to TRBJ2-1; without DNA, the TCRdb call of TRBD2 cannot be checked. This CDR3 has 13 amino acids. CDR1 is SGHTA and CDR2 is FQGNSA in the germline V gene.

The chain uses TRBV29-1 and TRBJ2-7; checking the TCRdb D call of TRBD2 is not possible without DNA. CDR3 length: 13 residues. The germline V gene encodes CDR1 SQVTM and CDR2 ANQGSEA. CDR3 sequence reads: CSVGRAYSYEQYF.

The chain's CDR3 is CASYLGAGGYTF. The chain links TRBV12-3 or TRBV12-4 to TRBJ1-2; TCRdb returns TRBD1, unconfirmable since there is no DNA. The CDR3 has 12 amino acids.

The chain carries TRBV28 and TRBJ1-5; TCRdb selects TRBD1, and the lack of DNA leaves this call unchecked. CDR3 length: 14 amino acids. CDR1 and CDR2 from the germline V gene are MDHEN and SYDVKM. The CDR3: CATRKQGANQPQHF. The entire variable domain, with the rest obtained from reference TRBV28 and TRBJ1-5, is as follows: DVKVTQSSRYLVKRTGEKVFLECVQDMDHENMFWYRQDPGLGLRLIYFSYDVKMKEKGDIPEGYSVSREKKERFSLILESASTNQTSMYLCATRKQGANQPQHFGDGTRLSIL.

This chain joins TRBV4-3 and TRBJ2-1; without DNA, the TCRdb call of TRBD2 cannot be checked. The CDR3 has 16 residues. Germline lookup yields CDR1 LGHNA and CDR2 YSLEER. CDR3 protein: CSSSQERGLSYNEQFF.

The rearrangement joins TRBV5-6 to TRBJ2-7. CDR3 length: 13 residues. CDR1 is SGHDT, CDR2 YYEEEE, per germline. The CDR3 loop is CASSLAEDYEQYF.

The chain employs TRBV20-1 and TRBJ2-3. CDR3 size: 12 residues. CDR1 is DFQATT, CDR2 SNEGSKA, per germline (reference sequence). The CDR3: CSATASTDTQYF.

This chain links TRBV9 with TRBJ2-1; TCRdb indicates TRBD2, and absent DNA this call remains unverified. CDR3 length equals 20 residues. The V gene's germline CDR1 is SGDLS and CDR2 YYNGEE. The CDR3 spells CASSISSGTRATPRGNEQFF.

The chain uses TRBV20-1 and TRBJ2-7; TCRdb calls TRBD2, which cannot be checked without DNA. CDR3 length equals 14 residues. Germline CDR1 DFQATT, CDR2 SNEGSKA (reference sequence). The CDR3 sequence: CSAPPSLSSYEQYF.